The T cell receptor beta chain described here comes from a study of blood T cell repertoires in COVID-19. Turning to the study itself: PBMCs, B-cell-depleted T cells, or T cells provided the cDNA or gDNA that made up the material.

Some clones are missing from TCRdb's copy, which holds only in-frame ones; the method was immunoSEQ multiplex PCR. The sample has 170,000 or so clones; roughly 84% are singletons. With 2 bases removed from V and 3 bases from J, the gap between germline ends came to 13 bases. CDR1 and CDR2 from the germline V gene are LGHDT and YNNKEL (reference sequence). This CDR3 spans 15 amino acids. This sequence originates from an older woman with acute or convalescent COVID-19. Material: peripheral blood. The chain joins TRBV3-1 (or the pseudogene TRBV3-2) to TRBJ1-2, with D unclear. CDR3 sequence: CASSQPTEYDYGYTF. CDR3 sequence (DNA): TGTGCCAGCAGCCAACCTACCGAGTATGACTATGGCTACACCTTC.